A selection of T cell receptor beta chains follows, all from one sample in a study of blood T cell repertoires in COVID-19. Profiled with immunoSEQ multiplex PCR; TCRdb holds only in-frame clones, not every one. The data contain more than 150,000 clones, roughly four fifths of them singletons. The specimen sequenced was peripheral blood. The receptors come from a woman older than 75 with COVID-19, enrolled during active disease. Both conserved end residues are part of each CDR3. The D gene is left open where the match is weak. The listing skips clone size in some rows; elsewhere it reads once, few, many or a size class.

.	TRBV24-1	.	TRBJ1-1	CATSDLHRELNTEAFF	TGTGCCACCAGTGATTTGCACCGAGAGCTGAACACTGAAGCTTTCTTT
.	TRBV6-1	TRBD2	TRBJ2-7	CASSEGLAVGEQYF	TGTGCCAGCAGTGAAGGACTAGCGGTAGGGGAGCAGTACTTC
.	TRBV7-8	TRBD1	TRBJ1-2	CASSLSGRGTNYGYTF	TGTGCCAGCAGCTTATCTGGCAGGGGGACTAACTATGGCTACACCTTC
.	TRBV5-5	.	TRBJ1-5	CASSFDLLNQPQHF	TGTGCCAGCAGCTTTGACTTACTCAATCAGCCCCAGCATTTT
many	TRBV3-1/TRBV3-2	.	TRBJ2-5	CASSPVGSQETQYF	TGTGCCAGCAGCCCGGTCGGGTCCCAAGAGACCCAGTACTTC
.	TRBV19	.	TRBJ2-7	CASSISTSSYEQYF	TGTGCCAGTAGTATATCGACATCTTCCTACGAGCAGTACTTC
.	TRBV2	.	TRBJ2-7	CASSQDRYSYEQYF	TGTGCCAGCAGTCAAGACAGGTACTCCTACGAGCAGTACTTC
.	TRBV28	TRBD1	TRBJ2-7	CASSLGTVEQYF	TGTGCCAGCAGTTTGGGGACAGTTGAGCAGTACTTC
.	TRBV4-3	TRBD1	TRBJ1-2	CASSQDQGTVYGYTF	TGCGCCAGCAGCCAAGATCAGGGGACAGTCTATGGCTACACCTTC
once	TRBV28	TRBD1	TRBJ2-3	CASSLAGGLDTQYF	TGTGCCAGCAGTTTAGCAGGGGGTTTAGATACGCAGTATTTT
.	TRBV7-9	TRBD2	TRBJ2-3	CASSPPGLAGGQQYF	TGTGCCAGCAGCCCCCCCGGACTAGCGGGGGGGCAGCAGTATTTT
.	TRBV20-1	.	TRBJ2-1	CSGTPYNEQFF	TGCAGTGGGACTCCCTACAATGAGCAGTTCTTC
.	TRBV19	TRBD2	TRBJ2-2	CASSLRGTNTGELFF	TGTGCCAGTAGCCTGCGGGGGACGAACACCGGGGAGCTGTTTTTT
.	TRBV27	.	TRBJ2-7	CASSIQGNRFYEQYF	TGTGCCAGCAGTATTCAGGGTAATAGATTTTACGAGCAGTACTTC
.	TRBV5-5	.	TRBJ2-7	CASSSRPGSYEQYF	TGTGCCAGCAGCTCGCGGCCAGGGTCCTACGAGCAGTACTTC
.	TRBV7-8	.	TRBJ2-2	CATEGTGELFF	TGTGCCACCGAGGGCACCGGGGAGCTGTTTTTT
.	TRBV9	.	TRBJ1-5	CASSTEGGNQPQHF	TGTGCCAGCAGCACCGAGGGGGGCAATCAGCCCCAGCATTTT
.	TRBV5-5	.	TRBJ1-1	CASSLNAGIPEAFF	TGTGCCAGCAGCTTGAATGCAGGGATCCCTGAAGCTTTCTTT
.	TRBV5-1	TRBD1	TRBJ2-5	CASSRGTAQETQYF	TGCGCCAGCAGCCGAGGGACAGCCCAAGAGACCCAGTACTTC
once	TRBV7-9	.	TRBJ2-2	CASSFPLGELFF	TGTGCCAGCAGCTTTCCTCTCGGGGAGCTGTTTTTT
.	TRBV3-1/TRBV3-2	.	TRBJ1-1	CASSLSSARAFF	TGTGCCAGCAGCTTATCCTCGGCGAGGGCTTTCTTT
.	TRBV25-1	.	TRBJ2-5	CASSEWAIQETQYF	TGTGCCAGCAGTGAATGGGCAATTCAAGAGACCCAGTACTTC
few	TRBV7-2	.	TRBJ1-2	CASSLVGAWDGYTF	TGTGCCAGCAGCTTAGTTGGGGCTTGGGATGGCTACACCTTC
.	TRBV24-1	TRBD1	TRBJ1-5	CATSDSPGQGALHQPQHF	TGTGCCACCAGTGATTCCCCGGGACAGGGGGCTCTGCATCAGCCCCAGCATTTT
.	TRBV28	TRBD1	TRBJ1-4	CATAGTATNEKLFF	TGTGCCACCGCTGGGACAGCAACTAATGAAAAACTGTTTTTT